This TCR beta chain comes out of a study of PD-L1 blockade in urothelial cancer. Whole-study context: Patients' atezolizumab regimen, 1,200 mg intravenously every 3 weeks, began in about 2014. Each blood sample yielded a median of approximately 140,000 T cells.

Time point indicated: pretreatment peripheral blood. Measured with immunoSEQ multiplex PCR; TCRdb has only the in-frame clones, and not every one. The sample lists about 55,000 clones; approximately 88% were seen once. Germline V CDR1 and CDR2: MNHNY, SVGAGI (reference sequence). The CDR3 totals 14 residues. The V and J ends lost 5 bases and 6 bases respectively, with 17 bases between them. The source material was PBMCs, sampled around atezolizumab (anti-PD-L1) treatment. The V call is TRBV6-6, the J call TRBJ2-7; D is perhaps TRBD1 (5 bases). The clonotype originates from a man between 50 and 59 years old with urothelial cancer. CDR3 sequence: CASSPSGNSVEQYF. CDR3 nucleotides: TGTGCCAGCAGTCCATCAGGGAATTCGGTCGAGCAGTACTTC.